This TCR beta chain was sequenced in a study of cytomegalovirus exposure and HLA in healthy donors. This CDR3 contains 14 residues. V gave up 0 bases and J gave up 5 bases, with 8 bases separating them. The germline gives CDR1 SGDLS, CDR2 YYNGEE. Primers: 60 Vbeta forward and 13 Jbeta reverse. TCRdb's copy holds only in-frame clones and misses some; the assay was immunoSEQ multiplex PCR. The table lists 95,000 to 150,000 clones, 15% to 17% of them singletons, with 1.9% in the top ten. This receptor was identified in a woman aged 18-35 years in good health and CMV-seronegative. The rearrangement uses TRBV9 and TRBJ1-4, with D tentatively TRBD1 (6 bases). The sequencing sample was made of PBMCs. The CDR3 here is CASSVAGENEKLFF. The CDR3 DNA reads TGTGCCAGCAGCGTAGCAGGGGAGAATGAAAAACTGTTTTTT.